Shown below are 28 T cell receptor beta chains from a single sample sequenced in a study of shared clonotypes between healthy human individuals (dated by TCRdb to the early 2020s). The library came from the immunoSEQ multiplex PCR assay. Held by TCRdb, this immuneACCESS table contains in-frame sequences only and omits some clones. Under half of the omission traces to an unresolved V gene where checked; the cause of the rest is unknown. The sample profile shows about 320,000 clones; around nine tenths of them were found once. The ten largest clones add up to under 20% of the sample. The sample taken for sequencing was memory CD8+ T cells sorted from blood. The sample's cell subset or site label, in plain terms: CD45RO+ cells pooled with CCR7-negative TemRA cells. These TCRs come from a man aged 18 to 30 in good health.

This chain joins TRBV13 and TRBJ2-1; D is ambiguous. The CDR3 length is 13 residues. The germline gives CDR1 PRHDT, CDR2 FYEKMQ (reference sequence). V shed 3 bases and J shed 6 bases, with 9 bases lying between them. The CDR3, as DNA: TGTGCCAGCAGCTTTCCAGGTATCAATGAGCAGTTCTTC. Protein: CASSFPGINEQFF.

The rearrangement uses TRBV5-6 and TRBJ2-5; D is possibly TRBD1 (6 bases). V lost 0 bases and J 4 bases, leaving 22 bases between the germline ends. Germline V lookup: CDR1 SGHDT, CDR2 YYEEEE. The CDR3 totals 18 residues. The CDR3 sequence: CASSLAGAEGGRAETQYF. CDR3 sequence (DNA): TGTGCCAGCAGCTTGGCCGGAGCGGAAGGGGGTAGAGCAGAGACCCAGTACTTC.

This clone appeared once. V gene TRBV13 combines with J gene TRBJ2-3; TRBD2 matches at 10 bases. Germline CDR1 and CDR2: PRHDT and FYEKMQ (reference sequence). V dropped 3 bases and J dropped 4; count of bases not matched to a gene: 10. There are 17 residues in the CDR3. The CDR3 reads CASSLLQSGGVSDTQYF. The CDR3 DNA follows: TGTGCCAGCAGCTTGCTACAAAGCGGGGGGGTGTCAGATACGCAGTATTTT.

The gene calls are TRBV15 and TRBJ1-5; TRBD1 is a possible D gene (6 bases). This CDR3 is 15 amino acids long. The ends were cut back, 0 bases at V and 7 bases at J, with 13 bases in the middle. Germline V CDR1 and CDR2: LNHNV, YYDKDF (reference sequence). The CDR3 reads CATSRDSGARQPQHF. The CDR3 bases are TGTGCCACCAGCAGAGATTCGGGGGCGCGACAGCCCCAGCATTTT.

The table lists this clone with many counts. This chain connects TRBV7-2 to TRBJ2-7, with 8 bases aligning to TRBD2. From germline, CDR1 is SGHTA and CDR2 FQGNSA. Losses at the gene ends were 2 bases for V and 1 base for J; bases not matched to a gene: 10. CDR3 size: 17 residues. In nucleotides, the CDR3 is TGTGCCAGCAGCTTACCGAGGGAGATAGCGGGATCCTACGAGCAGTACTTC. Its protein product is CASSLPREIAGSYEQYF. Full variable domain (outside the CDR3, taken from reference TRBV7-2 and TRBJ2-7): GAGVSQSPSNKVTEKGKDVELRCDPISGHTALYWYRQSLGQGLEFLIYFQGNSAPDKSGLPSDRFSAERTGGSVSTLTIQRTQQEDSAVYLCASSLPREIAGSYEQYFGPGTRLTVT.

With regard to this clone: Mismatch with germline at one junction end may stem from a read error. The J gene is TRBJ2-1, the V gene TRBV5-1; 9 bases line up with TRBD1. CDR3 length: 16 amino acids. Germline CDR1 is SGHRS and CDR2 is YFSETQ. CDR3 region: CASSPWTGVIYDEQFF. The CDR3 bases are TGCGCCAGCAGCCCTTGGACAGGGGTTATCTACGATGAGCAGTTCTTC.

V usage is TRBV6-6 and J usage is TRBJ2-2, with D unresolved. The V gene lost 2 bases and the J gene lost 4 bases, with 2 bases spanning the gap. Germline loops: CDR1 MNHNY, CDR2 SVGAGI (reference sequence). The CDR3 is 12 amino acids. Here the CDR3 reads CASSYGTGELFF. The CDR3 bases are TGTGCCAGCAGTTACGGCACCGGGGAGCTGTTTTTT.

The V and J genes are TRBV11-2 and TRBJ2-7; D uncertain. Germline V gives CDR1 SGHAT, CDR2 FQNNGV. This CDR3 is built from 13 residues. V was trimmed by 3 bases and J by 4 bases, leaving 10 bases between them. CDR3 DNA: TGTGCCAGCAGCTTGGCCGAGTGGTACGAGCAGTACTTC. This gives the protein CASSLAEWYEQYF.

The V call is TRBV30, the J call TRBJ2-3, with D tentatively TRBD2 (5 bases). Trimming removed 3 bases at V and 2 bases at J, with 9 bases between. This CDR3 is built from 13 residues. Germline V gene lookup returns CDR1 GTSNPN and CDR2 SVGIG (reference sequence). This chain's CDR3 is CAWRPRVTDTQYF. In DNA, the CDR3 is TGTGCCTGGAGGCCGCGGGTCACAGATACGCAGTATTTT.

Written as DNA, the CDR3 is TGTGCCTGGGGATGGGAAGATAGCAATCAGCCCCAGCATTTT. Protein product: CAWGWEDSNQPQHF. J is TRBJ1-5 and V is TRBV30; D unclear. V was pared by 5 bases and J by 0 bases, with 11 bases between. CDR1 is GTSNPN, CDR2 SVGIG, per germline (reference sequence). The CDR3 is 14 residues long.

The chain employs TRBV7-9 and TRBJ2-2; D gene unclear. Germline V gene sequence: CDR1 SEHNR, CDR2 FQNEAQ (reference sequence). The CDR3 has 12 residues. The ends were cut back, 1 base at V and 7 bases at J, with 4 bases in the middle. CDR3 region: CASSLDLGELFF. In DNA, the CDR3 is TGTGCCAGCAGCTTAGATCTCGGGGAGCTGTTTTTT.

The chain links TRBV7-4 to TRBJ1-6; D uncertain. The CDR3 runs to 16 residues. Trimming stripped 4 bases from V and 10 bases from J, with 20 bases between. CDR1 is SGHVT, CDR2 SQSDAQ, per germline. DNA of the CDR3: TGTGCCAGCAGCTCCGGAGGGCGACTTCTGCACTCACCCCTCCACTTT. This gives the protein CASSSGGRLLHSPLHF.

This clone was detected only once. The chain links TRBV6-1 to TRBJ1-6; D is uncertain. The germline V and J ends were trimmed by 4 bases and 3 bases, with 16 bases remaining between them. Looked up from germline, CDR1 is MNHNS and CDR2 is SASEGT. This CDR3 has 17 amino acids. CDR3 sequence reads: CASSGDRRLNYNSPLHF. The CDR3 DNA follows: TGTGCCAGCAGTGGCGACCGGAGACTTAACTATAATTCACCCCTCCACTTT.

The chain is built from TRBV6-5 and TRBJ2-7, with 11 bases matching TRBD1. CDR1 and CDR2 (germline): MNHEY, SVGAGI. V lost 0 bases to trimming and J lost 4 bases; unmatched junction nucleotides: 5. The CDR3 is made up of 16 amino acids. The CDR3 reads CASSYSGTGGSYEQYF. CDR3 sequence (DNA): TGTGCCAGCAGTTACTCCGGGACAGGGGGATCGTACGAGCAGTACTTC.

The rearrangement joins TRBV7-2 to TRBJ2-7; the D is unclear. The germline V gene encodes CDR1 SGHTA and CDR2 FQGNSA. The CDR3 sequence is 14 residues long. V was cut by 5 bases and J by 0 bases, with 11 bases left in between. The CDR3 sequence: CASSPGPSSYEQYF. CDR3 in DNA: TGTGCCAGCAGCCCCGGACCCAGCTCCTACGAGCAGTACTTC.

The chain carries TRBV7-9 and TRBJ1-1; possibly TRBD1 for D (6 bases). This CDR3 spans 15 amino acids. V gave up 3 bases and J gave up 4 bases, with 15 bases separating them. Germline lookup yields CDR1 SEHNR and CDR2 FQNEAQ (reference sequence). DNA of the CDR3: TGTGCCAGCAGCTTTCAGGGGTCCCTTAGCACTGAAGCTTTCTTT. Protein: CASSFQGSLSTEAFF. Combining the CDR3 with reference TRBV7-9 and TRBJ1-1 gives the whole variable domain DTGVSQNPRHKITKRGQNVTFRCDPISEHNRLYWYRQTLGQGPEFLTYFQNEAQLEKSRLLSDRFSAERPKGSFSTLEIQRTEQGDSAMYLCASSFQGSLSTEAFFGQGTRLTVV.

The chain recombines TRBV10-3 with TRBJ2-1; TRBD2 matches at 10 bases. With V trimmed by 5 bases and J by 7 bases, 2 bases remained unmatched. This CDR3 spans 13 amino acids. Germline V CDR1 and CDR2: ENHRY, SYGVKD. CDR3 sequence: CAISLLAGNEQFF. The CDR3 coding sequence is TGTGCCATCAGTTTACTAGCGGGGAATGAGCAGTTCTTC.

The CDR3 here is CASSLGLGQPQHF. DNA for the CDR3: TGTGCCAGCAGCTTAGGATTAGGTCAGCCCCAGCATTTT. The V call is TRBV7-6, the J call TRBJ1-5; D uncertain. The V gene's germline CDR1 is SGHVS and CDR2 FNYEAQ. V was clipped by 1 base and J by 6 bases, with 7 bases between them. This CDR3 has 13 amino acids.

The V gene is TRBV4-1, the J gene TRBJ2-3; the D call may be TRBD1 or TRBD2 (6 bases each). V was cut by 0 bases and J by 1 base, with 11 bases left in between. CDR1 is MGHRA, CDR2 YSYEKL, per germline. This CDR3 is 16 amino acids long. The chain's CDR3 is CASSQETGAGTDTQYF. CDR3 nucleotide sequence: TGCGCCAGCAGCCAAGAGACGGGGGCTGGCACAGATACGCAGTATTTT.

This chain connects TRBV28 to TRBJ1-2; 7 nucleotides agree with TRBD1. V was clipped by 5 bases and J by 4 bases; unmatched bases: 13. This CDR3 comprises 16 residues. Germline values: CDR1 MDHEN, CDR2 SYDVKM. CDR3 sequence: CASSTPRGTALYGYTF. The CDR3 bases are TGTGCCAGCAGTACCCCCCGGGGGACAGCCCTCTATGGCTACACCTTC.

Regarding this clone: The same CDR3 is also encoded by other DNA sequences in this sample. V and J are TRBV13 and TRBJ2-7; unclear D gene. Germline V CDR1 and CDR2: PRHDT, FYEKMQ (reference sequence). This CDR3 is built from 13 residues. Trimming stripped 0 bases from V and 1 base from J, with 4 bases between. The CDR3 loop reads CASSLGGSYEQYF. The CDR3 nucleotides read TGTGCCAGCAGCTTAGGAGGGTCCTACGAGCAGTACTTC.

The gene calls are TRBV7-9 and TRBJ2-1, with TRBD1 as a possible D gene (6 bases). Germline V gene sequence: CDR1 SEHNR, CDR2 FQNEAQ (reference sequence). The ends were cut back, 4 bases at V and 7 bases at J, with 14 bases in the middle. The CDR3 extends over 14 amino acids. The chain's CDR3 is CASSSIIRGNEQFF. The CDR3 region has the DNA TGTGCCAGCAGCTCTATAATAAGGGGGAATGAGCAGTTCTTC.

In this sample, this clone turned up once. This chain uses TRBV5-8 with TRBJ2-2; maybe TRBD1 (5 bases). Germline values: CDR1 SGHTS, CDR2 YDEGEE. V was trimmed by 3 bases and J by 6 bases, leaving 9 bases between them. CDR3 length: 13 amino acids. The CDR3 reads CASSWGPAGELFF. As DNA, the CDR3 is TGTGCCAGCAGCTGGGGCCCAGCCGGGGAGCTGTTTTTT. The full variable domain, rest sourced from reference TRBV5-8 and TRBJ2-2, is EAGVTQSPTHLIKTRGQQATLRCSPISGHTSVYWYQQALGLGLQFLLWYDEGEERNRGNFPPRFSGRQFPNYSSELNVNALELEDSALYLCASSWGPAGELFFGEGSRLTVL.

J is TRBJ1-1 and V is TRBV30; D is possibly TRBD1 (6 bases). V was pared by 0 bases and J by 3 bases, with 8 bases between. Germline assignment: CDR1 GTSNPN and CDR2 SVGIG (reference sequence). CDR3 length: 13 residues. Here the CDR3 reads CAWSVGGHTEAFF. CDR3 sequence (DNA): TGTGCCTGGAGTGTAGGGGGACACACTGAAGCTTTCTTT.

The chain has TRBV28 and TRBJ2-7; 8 bases align to TRBD2. Germline loops: CDR1 MDHEN, CDR2 SYDVKM. Losses at the gene ends were 2 bases for V and 2 bases for J; bases not matched to a gene: 14. The CDR3 runs 18 residues. In DNA, the CDR3 is TGTGCCAGCAGTTTAATCGCCGGGAGCGAGCGGGGGACCTACGAGCAGTACTTC. Its protein product is CASSLIAGSERGTYEQYF.

This CDR3 reads CASSEEEGWGETQYF. For the CDR3, the DNA is TGCGCCAGCAGTGAGGAAGAGGGCTGGGGAGAGACCCAGTACTTC. V usage is TRBV10-2 and J usage is TRBJ2-5, with TRBD2 as a possible D gene (5 bases). Germline V gene data show CDR1 as WSHSY and CDR2 as SAAADI. The CDR3 consists of 15 residues. Trimming pared 2 bases from V and 4 bases from J, leaving 14 bases between.

The chain couples TRBV11-2 to TRBJ1-2; D uncertain. Germline CDR1 SGHAT, CDR2 FQNNGV. Trimming took off 1 base at V and 7 bases at J, with 19 bases between the two ends. This CDR3 has 16 residues. For the CDR3, the DNA is TGTGCCAGCAGCTTAGGAGCCAGGTGGGCGAGTTTTGGCTACACCTTC. Its translation: CASSLGARWASFGYTF. The full variable domain, with the rest looked up from reference TRBV11-2 and TRBJ1-2, is EAGVAQSPRYKIIEKRQSVAFWCNPISGHATLYWYQQILGQGPKLLIQFQNNGVVDDSQLPKDRFSAERLKGVDSTLKIQPAKLEDSAVYLCASSLGARWASFGYTFGSGTRLTVV.

The CDR3 DNA reads TGTGCCAGCAGTTTTACTAGCGGGGGGGCGTCGGATACGCAGTATTTT. Translation gives CASSFTSGGASDTQYF. V and J are TRBV6-6 and TRBJ2-3; 13 positions match TRBD2. Looked up from germline, CDR1 is MNHNY and CDR2 is SVGAGI (reference sequence). The CDR3 runs 16 residues. V trimming: 4 bases; J trimming: 6 bases; junction bases outside the gene matches: 7.